This TCR beta chain was recorded in a study of T cells after yellow fever vaccination (dated by TCRdb to the late 2010s). Study-level background: Libraries from fractions with low cell numbers were prepared with the SMART-Seq v4 Ultra Low Input RNA kit. To follow T-cell clones before and after primary and booster YFV17D yellow fever vaccination, bulk TCR alpha and beta repertoires were sequenced over time. Two healthy male donors, one aged 18 to 30 and one aged 30 to 40 years, were included in the cohort. Bulk PBMC replicates and cell subsets were isolated from blood drawn at multiple timepoints before and after both primary and secondary immunization. Findings and caveats that apply to the study as a whole: The study included only a couple of donors, which limits how far the findings can be generalized. Compared with the primary T-cell response, the secondary T-cell response was weaker but faster, peaking on day 5 rather than day 15. Computational filtering was required because FACS-sorted repertoires could contain abundant contaminating clonotypes from the bulk population. A small share of clonotypes was detected in both CD4 and CD8 compartments, with the overlap likely arising from convergent recombination. After the booster, most of the clones that had expanded following primary vaccination were detected again (around 97% of CD4 and around 90% of CD8), which suggests that memory was broadly maintained.

Its CDR3 holds 14 amino acids, cysteine through phenylalanine. Only the CDR3 DNA stays, 42 bases, in frame from base 1. Trimming takes 3 bases from V and 9 bases from J, and the germline ends sit 15 bases apart. Sequences GTSNPN (CDR1) and SVGIG (CDR2) are obtained from the germline V gene (reference sequence). A remark on this clonotype: Which antigen it targets is not known. Base qualities are not provided; no much larger clone lies one nucleotide away.

The treatment or condition label here, explained by the study, means: live attenuated yellow fever vaccine strain. At each blood-draw timepoint, two biological replicates of bulk PBMCs were obtained. A standard Ficoll-Paque protocol was used to isolate PBMCs from peripheral blood. TriZol was used to extract RNA from bulk PBMCs, CD4 and CD8 fractions, and dextramer-positive and dextramer-negative fractions. Sequencing was carried out with an Illumina NovaSeq 6000. TCR cDNA was synthesized by 5'RACE template switching, through which a universal primer site and unique molecular identifiers were introduced. Priming of cDNA synthesis was performed from both the TCR alpha and TCR beta constant segments. Library amplification used two PCR steps, and the second PCR step added sample barcodes and sequencing adapters. Sequencing of libraries was done on Illumina HiSeq 2500 (2x100 bp) or NovaSeq (2x150 bp). From the authors' description of their analysis: MIGEC was used to demultiplex reads and collapse the reads into UMI consensus sequences, and MiXCR was used for V(D)J alignment. Using edgeR on replicate PBMC samples, clonotypes were called vaccine-responding if FDR was below 0.01 and the log2 fold change was above 5 up to day 15. Bulk clonotypes were assigned CD4 or CD8 identity according to which sequenced CD4 or CD8 repertoire held them at higher abundance. The public reads were reprocessed in TCRdb via fastp at Q25 and MiXCR, keeping in-frame beta chains. A single entry per CDR3 protein holds the most common genes and DNA from its merged rows. The V and J calls and clone size are TCRdb's, not the authors'. The sample yields about 350,000 distinct CDR3 sequences; approximately 4% were counted once. Of the sample, under 30% falls within the top ten clones.

The input for sequencing was PBMCs, taken 5 days after the yellow fever booster vaccination. This chain is built from TRBV30 and TRBJ1-6, with a weak D call of TRBD1 (6 bases match). The TCR originated in a man between 18 and 35 years old who received the YFV17D yellow fever vaccine. The CDR3 has the sequence CAWRSGRGFSPLHF. In nucleotides, the sequence is TGTGCCTGGAGATCGGGCAGGGGTTTTTCACCCCTCCACTTT.